The 19 T cell receptor beta chains given below trace back to one sample, sequenced in a study of T cell responses to AZD1222 COVID-19 vaccine. Clones were read by immunoSEQ multiplex PCR, and TCRdb kept only the in-frame ones, dropping some. The sample carries over 70,000 clones, 70% to 80% recorded once. Source: peripheral blood, taken 28 days after the second dose of the MenACWY control vaccine. These receptors came from an adult who received the MenACWY meningococcal vaccine as a control.

The CDR3 DNA sequence: TGTGCCAGTAGTCTCTGGACAGGGGGCGAAAATGAAAAACTGTTTTTT. Encoded protein: CASSLWTGGENEKLFF. This chain joins TRBV19 and TRBJ1-4; 11 bases fit TRBD1. The J segment lost 5 bases and the V segment lost 5 bases, leaving 7 bases of the junction unmatched. This CDR3 is 16 amino acids long. CDR1 and CDR2 (germline): LNHDA, SQIVND (reference sequence).

V usage is TRBV18 and J usage is TRBJ2-3; 10 bases line up with TRBD2. The CDR3 sequence is 17 residues long. The V gene's germline CDR1 is KGHSH and CDR2 LQKENI. After removal of 1 base from V and 1 base from J, the junction contained 5 bases not matched to a gene. CDR3 coding DNA: TGTGCCAGCTCACCACTAGGCCTAGCGGGGGGCACAGATACGCAGTATTTT. Its translation: CASSPLGLAGGTDTQYF.

Only one count was recorded for this clone. V usage is TRBV3-1 (or the pseudogene TRBV3-2) and J usage is TRBJ1-2, with D unresolved. Germline V gene sequence: CDR1 LGHDT, CDR2 YNNKEL (reference sequence). Between the trimmed V and J ends, which lost 4 bases and 6 bases, there was a span of 18 bases. The CDR3 consists of 15 residues. The CDR3 DNA reads TGTGCCAGCAGCCCCTTTATGCAGGCGTCCGATGGCTACACCTTC. Encoded protein: CASSPFMQASDGYTF.

V is TRBV10-3 and J is TRBJ1-2; D is perhaps TRBD1 (5 bases). The germline gives CDR1 ENHRY, CDR2 SYGVKD. V lost 6 bases and J 4 bases, leaving 9 bases between the germline ends. The CDR3 totals 12 residues. CDR3 sequence (DNA): TGTGCCATCAGGGGGGACGGCTATGGCTACACCTTC. This sequence encodes CAIRGDGYGYTF.

The gene calls are TRBV7-9 and TRBJ2-3, with TRBD2 matching over 7 bases. Trimming cost V 5 bases and J 3 bases; bases outside gene matches: 11. The CDR3 consists of 16 residues. Per the germline V gene, CDR1 is SEHNR and CDR2 is FQNEAQ (reference sequence). Here the CDR3 reads CASSPGAGVLTDTQYF. The DNA of the CDR3 is TGTGCCAGCAGCCCCGGGGCGGGAGTTTTGACAGATACGCAGTATTTT.

This sequence joins TRBV2 and TRBJ1-1, with a possible D match to TRBD1 (5 bases). Germline-derived CDR1 and CDR2 are SNHLY and FYNNEI. The CDR3 has 15 amino acids. V dropped 5 bases and J dropped 7 bases, with 20 bases sitting between them. DNA for the CDR3: TGTGCCAGCAGTCACCACGACAGTTTCCTGATTGAAGCTTTCTTT. Translating it yields CASSHHDSFLIEAFF.

This clone has only one observation. The CDR3 loop is CASSPIHLADEAFF. CDR3 in DNA: TGTGCCAGCAGCCCTATCCACTTGGCCGATGAAGCTTTCTTT. J is TRBJ1-1 and V is TRBV2; D is unresolved. Germline V gives CDR1 SNHLY, CDR2 FYNNEI. V shed 6 bases and J shed 7 bases, with 18 bases lying between them. The CDR3 covers 14 residues.

The V gene is TRBV5-1, the J gene TRBJ2-1; 13 positions match TRBD2. Losses at the gene ends were 3 bases for V and 10 bases for J; bases not matched to a gene: 7. The CDR3 is 15 residues long. Germline CDR1 reads SGHRS; CDR2 reads YFSETQ. CDR3 coding DNA: TGCGCCAGCAGCTCGGGACTAGCGGGACAGGACGAGCAGTTCTTC. The encoded protein is CASSSGLAGQDEQFF.

The rearrangement joins TRBV29-1 to TRBJ2-2, with D unclear. The germline gives CDR1 SQVTM, CDR2 ANQGSEA. V dropped 6 bases and J dropped 1 base, with 9 bases sitting between them. This CDR3 comprises 13 residues. The CDR3 sequence: CSVPDENTGELFF. CDR3 DNA: TGCAGCGTGCCCGACGAGAACACCGGGGAGCTGTTTTTT.

The chain links TRBV7-9 to TRBJ2-7, with 10 nucleotides matching TRBD1. V trimming: 4 bases; J trimming: 2 bases; junction bases outside the gene matches: 8. The CDR3 totals 16 residues. Looked up from germline, CDR1 is SEHNR and CDR2 is FQNEAQ (reference sequence). CDR3 sequence (DNA): TGTGCCAGCAGCTCCCTCTCCGGGACAGGGGCCTACGAGCAGTACTTC. Translation gives CASSSLSGTGAYEQYF.

This clone has a handful of counts. This rearrangement joins TRBV5-1 to TRBJ2-7, with D maybe TRBD1 (6 bases). Trimming stripped 4 bases from V and 4 bases from J, with 15 bases between. CDR1 SGHRS and CDR2 YFSETQ come from the germline V gene. The CDR3 spans 14 residues. The CDR3, as DNA: TGCGCCAGCAGCCGAACAGGGAGTGGGTACGAGCAGTACTTC. It specifies CASSRTGSGYEQYF.

V gene TRBV30 combines with J gene TRBJ1-2; D is ambiguous. V was shortened by 7 bases and J by 4 bases, with 16 bases between the two germline ends. In germline, CDR1 is GTSNPN, CDR2 SVGIG (reference sequence). This CDR3 spans 13 amino acids. The CDR3 DNA is TGTGCCTCTTTGGATAGGGATTCCTATGGCTACACCTTC. Protein sequence: CASLDRDSYGYTF.

The chain employs TRBV29-1 and TRBJ2-4; tentative D call: TRBD2 (6 bases). The CDR3 contains 15 residues. Trimming left V 7 bases short and J 0 bases short, with 16 bases between. Germline assignment: CDR1 SQVTM and CDR2 ANQGSEA. In DNA form, the CDR3 reads TGCAGCGCCGCAGAAGGGAGGCTAGCCAAAAACATTCAGTACTTC. Translation gives CSAAEGRLAKNIQYF.

This sequence joins TRBV11-2 and TRBJ1-1, with 10 positions matching TRBD1. The CDR3 runs to 15 residues. The V gene's germline CDR1 is SGHAT and CDR2 FQNNGV. J gave up 5 bases and V 4 bases, and 7 bases lay outside the gene matches. CDR3 sequence (DNA): TGTGCCAGCAGCTATAGGGACAGGGGTATGACTGAAGCTTTCTTT. This sequence encodes CASSYRDRGMTEAFF.

The chain employs TRBV19 and TRBJ2-3; the match to TRBD1 covers 8 bases. CDR1 and CDR2 from the germline V gene are LNHDA and SQIVND (reference sequence). The CDR3 has 15 residues. V shed 5 bases, J shed 1 base, and the junction held 5 bases outside the gene matches. This chain's CDR3 is CASSSTGVGTDTQYF. In nucleotides, the CDR3 is TGTGCCAGTAGTTCGACAGGGGTTGGCACAGATACGCAGTATTTT.

V is TRBV7-2 and J is TRBJ2-3; 9 nucleotides line up with TRBD1. Germline lookup yields CDR1 SGHTA and CDR2 FQGNSA. This CDR3 spans 14 amino acids. J lost 1 base, V lost 7 bases, and 3 bases had no gene match. The CDR3 bases are TGTGCCAGCAACCGACAGGGGGGCACAGATACGCAGTATTTT. It encodes CASNRQGGTDTQYF.

The genes are TRBV18 and TRBJ2-7; 9 bases align to TRBD1. CDR1 KGHSH and CDR2 LQKENI come from the germline V gene. V lost 3 bases to trimming and J lost 6 bases; unmatched junction nucleotides: 12. This CDR3 contains 16 residues. The CDR3 sequence: CASSPSRGGTGSEQYF. Here the CDR3 DNA reads TGTGCCAGCTCACCCTCCCGGGGAGGGACAGGGTCCGAGCAGTACTTC.

This chain links TRBV6-5 with TRBJ1-4, with D possibly TRBD1 on 6 matching bases. The V gene lost 3 bases and the J gene lost 7 bases, with 12 bases spanning the gap. CDR1 is MNHEY, CDR2 SVGAGI, per germline. This CDR3 region has 14 residues. The CDR3 here is CASSYGGQGEKLFF. CDR3 sequence (DNA): TGTGCCAGCAGTTATGGGGGGCAGGGTGAAAAACTGTTTTTT.

V gene TRBV5-1 combines with J gene TRBJ1-2; 7 nucleotides match TRBD1. V dropped 0 bases and J dropped 4; count of bases not matched to a gene: 6. CDR1 is SGHRS and CDR2 is YFSETQ in the germline V gene. This CDR3 spans 15 amino acids. CDR3 sequence (DNA): TGCGCCAGCAGCTTGGATGGACAGGCCCTCTATGGCTACACCTTC. This encodes CASSLDGQALYGYTF.